This T cell receptor (beta chain) stems from a study of shared clonotypes between healthy human individuals. Study findings and constraints: When compared with the clonotypes that were shared by all four sorted-subset donors, the non-shared clonotypes turned out to have lower generation probabilities. Naive subsets generally had larger estimated richness than memory subsets.

Turning to this clone: Its antigen is not known.

Healthy adults negative for HIV, lacking recent acute infections or vaccinations, served as donors. The CDR3 runs 15 residues. Deletions cut 3 bases from V and 3 bases from J, with 16 bases between. Germline CDR1 is SGHKS and CDR2 is YYEKEE (reference sequence). Clones were sequenced by immunoSEQ multiplex PCR, and TCRdb holds only the in-frame ones, with some missing. The sample shows around 2.3 million clones, almost 96% of them seen only once. V is TRBV5-5 and J is TRBJ2-7; D remains unclear. The sequence was collected from a man between 18 and 35 years old in good health. Sequencing was done on a sample of naive CD4+ T cells sorted from blood. Noted subset: CD45RA+ positively selected. CDR3 in DNA: TGTGCCAGCAGCTCCACCTGGCCCTCCCTCTACGAGCAGTACTTC. It encodes CASSSTWPSLYEQYF.